Shown below are 26 T cell receptor beta chains from a single sample sequenced in a study of cytomegalovirus exposure and HLA in healthy donors (dated by TCRdb to about 2017). Library preparation used the immunoSEQ multiplex PCR assay. For the multiplex PCR, a mixture combining 60 forward primers for TCR Vbeta segments and 13 reverse primers for TCR Jbeta segments was used. In its TCRdb copy, this immuneACCESS table keeps in-frame sequences only and misses some clones. Where compared with another copy, unresolved V genes explain less than half of these, and the others have no known cause. The sample yields approximately 110,000 clones; about 74% were counted once. Together, the top ten hold 4% to 5% of the sample. The source material was PBMCs. Receptors originate from a woman between 45 and 60 years old in good health and CMV-seropositive.

This sequence joins TRBV28 and TRBJ1-5, with D perhaps TRBD1 (5 bases). The CDR3 loop spans 12 amino acids. Trimming took 8 bases from V and 0 from J, leaving 5 bases between them. Germline values: CDR1 MDHEN, CDR2 SYDVKM. The CDR3 coding sequence is TGTGCCAGCGGACATAGCAATCAGCCCCAGCATTTT. Amino acids: CASGHSNQPQHF.

The chain joins TRBV12-5 to TRBJ2-5; TRBD2 agrees at 11 bases. The ends lost 5 bases at V and 5 bases at J; junction bases unmatched: 7. The CDR3 is 15 amino acids. Germline values: CDR1 LGHNT, CDR2 FRNRAP. Here the CDR3 DNA reads TGTGCTAGTGGTCCTCTAGCGGGGGGAGTTGAGACCCAGTACTTC. Translation gives CASGPLAGGVETQYF.

This clone was seen more than once but under ten times. The CDR3: CASSLRSSGGGGELFF. The DNA of the CDR3 is TGTGCCAGCAGTTTACGGTCGTCGGGGGGGGGCGGGGAGCTGTTTTTT. The chain uses TRBV27 and TRBJ2-2; 8 nucleotides match TRBD2. J lost 7 bases, V lost 2 bases, and 9 bases had no gene match. The CDR3 spans 16 residues. Germline CDR1 is MNHEY and CDR2 is SMNVEV (reference sequence).

A few counts support this clone. The genes are TRBV5-1 and TRBJ1-2, with TRBD1 matching over 10 bases. V lost 5 bases, J lost 7 bases, and 8 bases stayed unmatched. The CDR3 contains 14 residues. Germline CDR1 SGHRS, CDR2 YFSETQ. The CDR3 region is CASRAGTGVLGYTF. The DNA of the CDR3 is TGCGCCAGCAGGGCCGGGACAGGGGTACTTGGCTACACCTTC.

This clone has only a few counts. The rearrangement links TRBV4-3 to TRBJ1-2, with 8 bases fitting TRBD1. Germline CDR1 and CDR2: LGHNA and YSLEER. The CDR3 has 18 amino acids. V lost 2 bases and J lost 6; bases outside the gene matches: 17. CDR3 region: CASSQILTRGTGGDGYTF. CDR3 in DNA: TGCGCCAGCAGCCAAATCCTAACTCGCGGGACAGGCGGCGATGGCTACACCTTC.

The J gene is TRBJ1-6, the V gene TRBV30; TRBD1 agrees at 10 bases. Germline V gene sequence: CDR1 GTSNPN, CDR2 SVGIG (reference sequence). This CDR3 comprises 15 residues. The trim removed 3 bases at V and 10 bases at J, leaving 9 bases unmatched. CDR3 nucleotides: TGTGCCTGGAGAGGACAGGGGGGGTTCGGGTCACCCCTCCACTTT. This translates into CAWRGQGGFGSPLHF.

V gene TRBV5-1 combines with J gene TRBJ2-2; possibly TRBD1 for D (6 bases). Trimming shortened V by 8 bases and J by 7 bases, and 18 bases separated the two germline ends. The CDR3 has 14 residues. Germline-derived CDR1 and CDR2 are SGHRS and YFSETQ. The CDR3 region is CASKPRWGHGELFF. In DNA, the CDR3 is TGCGCCAGTAAACCCCGATGGGGGCACGGGGAGCTGTTTTTT.

This chain connects TRBV9 to TRBJ1-2; the match to TRBD1 covers 7 bases. The V gene's germline CDR1 is SGDLS and CDR2 YYNGEE. After removal of 7 bases from V and 5 bases from J, the junction contained 5 bases not matched to a gene. This CDR3 is built from 12 residues. The CDR3 nucleotides are TGTGCCAGCCAGAACAGGGGATATGGCTACACCTTC. It translates to CASQNRGYGYTF.

This clone has just a few counts. The CDR3 loop is CASSDQARWWNEQFF. CDR3 nucleotides: TGTGCCAGCAGTGATCAGGCCCGGTGGTGGAATGAGCAGTTCTTC. The chain is built from TRBV2 and TRBJ2-1; D not resolved. The ends were cut back, 3 bases at V and 7 bases at J, with 16 bases in the middle. Germline assignment: CDR1 SNHLY and CDR2 FYNNEI. CDR3 length: 15 residues.

V and J are TRBV30 and TRBJ2-3; the match to TRBD2 covers 10 bases. Trimming removed 7 bases from V and 9 bases from J; junction bases left unmatched: 4. The CDR3 has 11 residues. Germline assignment: CDR1 GTSNPN and CDR2 SVGIG (reference sequence). For the CDR3, the DNA is TGTGCCTTCGGAGCGGGGGGGACGCAGTATTTT. Translated: CAFGAGGTQYF. Filled out from reference TRBV30 and TRBJ2-3, the complete variable domain reads SQTIHQWPATLVQPVGSPLSLECTVEGTSNPNLYWYRQAAGRGLQLLFYSVGIGQISSEVPQNLSASRPQDRQFILSSKKLLLSDSGFYLCAFGAGGTQYFGPGTRLTVL.

A remark on this clone: One junction end disagrees with the germline gene, perhaps due to a read error. The same CDR3 arises from other DNA sequences in this sample as well. This chain uses TRBV5-1 with TRBJ1-1, with D hard to call. Germline V gene data show CDR1 as SGHRS and CDR2 as YFSETQ. The CDR3 covers 16 residues. DNA for the CDR3: TGCGCCAGCAGCTTGGGCCTAGGAGGGCCGAACACTGAAGCCTTCTTT. It translates to CASSLGLGGPNTEAFF.

The chain links TRBV7-6 to TRBJ1-5; no reliable D call. This CDR3 has 14 residues. Trimming stripped 5 bases from V and 4 bases from J, with 12 bases between. Germline V gives CDR1 SGHVS, CDR2 FNYEAQ. The chain's CDR3 is CASSQSGVNQPQHF. In nucleotides, the CDR3 is TGTGCCAGCAGCCAATCCGGGGTAAATCAGCCCCAGCATTTT.

The chain carries TRBV19 and TRBJ2-3, with TRBD1 matching over 7 bases. The length of the CDR3 is 15 residues. V lost 7 bases and J lost 14; bases outside the gene matches: 21. Germline loops: CDR1 LNHDA, CDR2 SQIVND (reference sequence). The CDR3 DNA reads TGTGCCAGTACCGAGGGAATTACAGGGGTGCATCGGCCGTATTTT. Residues: CASTEGITGVHRPYF.

This sequence joins TRBV7-2 and TRBJ1-2; possible D gene TRBD1, 5 bases. V dropped 5 bases and J dropped 5 bases, with 15 bases sitting between them. The CDR3 consists of 14 residues. Germline V gene data show CDR1 as SGHTA and CDR2 as FQGNSA. The CDR3 reads CASSRSGGEYGYTF. CDR3 bases: TGTGCCAGCAGCCGTAGCGGGGGTGAATATGGCTACACCTTC. The variable domain in full, completed from reference TRBV7-2 and TRBJ1-2, reads GAGVSQSPSNKVTEKGKDVELRCDPISGHTALYWYRQSLGQGLEFLIYFQGNSAPDKSGLPSDRFSAERTGGSVSTLTIQRTQQEDSAVYLCASSRSGGEYGYTFGSGTRLTVV.

This clone was recorded once. This sequence joins TRBV11-2 and TRBJ2-2, with D perhaps matching TRBD1 (6 bases). The CDR3 contains 13 residues. V was pared by 4 bases and J by 7 bases, with 10 bases between. The V gene's germline CDR1 is SGHAT and CDR2 FQNNGV. The CDR3 bases are TGTGCCAGCAGCTACCCGGGACACGGGGAGCTGTTTTTT. It encodes CASSYPGHGELFF.

This clone was seen a single time. The chain is built from TRBV2 and TRBJ1-6; D ambiguous. This CDR3 is 14 amino acids long. Trimming removed 0 bases at V and 6 bases at J, with 6 bases between. Per the germline V gene, CDR1 is SNHLY and CDR2 is FYNNEI. The CDR3 DNA is TGTGCCAGCAGTGAAGCGCCGGGTAATTCACCCCTCCACTTT. This encodes CASSEAPGNSPLHF.

This clone was seen only once. The chain is built from TRBV28 and TRBJ2-5; D may be TRBD2 (5 bases). V lost 2 bases, J lost 6 bases, and 16 bases lay in between. Germline CDR1 MDHEN, CDR2 SYDVKM. This CDR3 has 15 amino acids. CDR3 protein: CASSLDSGSRKTQYF. In DNA, the CDR3 is TGTGCCAGCAGTTTAGATTCGGGGTCACGAAAGACCCAGTACTTC.

The chain recombines TRBV2 with TRBJ1-2; D gene ambiguous. This CDR3 has 13 residues. The germline gives CDR1 SNHLY, CDR2 FYNNEI. The V end was cut by 9 bases, the J end by 8 bases, with 19 bases between. CDR3 in DNA: TGTGCCAGTATTATTTGGGCACAAGACGGCTACACCTTC. Encoded protein: CASIIWAQDGYTF.

The chain recombines TRBV4-1 with TRBJ2-6; 9 nucleotides line up with TRBD1. The CDR3 consists of 18 residues. V was pared by 4 bases and J by 1 base, with 8 bases of the junction left unmatched. CDR1 MGHRA and CDR2 YSYEKL come from the germline V gene. In nucleotides, the CDR3 is TGCGCCAGCAGCCTCTTGTTAGGGACAGGGTCTGGGGCCAACGTCCTGACTTTC. Translated, it gives CASSLLLGTGSGANVLTF.

The J gene is TRBJ2-3, the V gene TRBV6-5; 11 bases are shared with TRBD1. The V gene end was trimmed by 2 bases and the J gene end by 4 bases; junction bases not matched to a gene: 2. The germline CDR1 and CDR2 sequences are MNHEY and SVGAGI. This CDR3 is 15 amino acids long. The CDR3 sequence: CASSYGQGAPDTQYF. DNA for the CDR3: TGTGCCAGCAGTTACGGACAGGGGGCCCCAGATACGCAGTATTTT.

The genes are TRBV2 and TRBJ2-5; 8 nucleotides agree with TRBD1. CDR1 and CDR2 from the germline V gene are SNHLY and FYNNEI. V lost 5 bases, J lost 2 bases, and 1 base stayed unmatched. This CDR3 comprises 13 residues. Here the CDR3 DNA reads TGTGCCAGCAGTTGGGACAGGCAAGAGACCCAGTACTTC. It translates to CASSWDRQETQYF.

This clone was seen just once. V is TRBV5-1 and J is TRBJ2-1; TRBD2 aligns across 14 bases. The CDR3 consists of 16 residues. Germline CDR1 SGHRS, CDR2 YFSETQ. J gave up 9 bases and V 4 bases, and 9 bases lay outside the gene matches. The CDR3 region is CASSPTTSGGASEQFF. The CDR3 DNA is TGCGCCAGCAGCCCTACGACTAGCGGGGGGGCGAGTGAGCAGTTCTTC.

The V and J genes are TRBV9 and TRBJ1-4, with D uncertain. The germline gives CDR1 SGDLS, CDR2 YYNGEE. CDR3 length: 15 residues. Trimming pared 3 bases from V and 2 bases from J, leaving 11 bases between. The CDR3 region is CASSALRDTNEKLFF. The CDR3 DNA reads TGTGCCAGCAGCGCCCTGCGAGATACTAATGAAAAACTGTTTTTT.

The CDR3 spells CASSLVGTNEQFF. CDR3 nucleotide sequence: TGTGCCAGCAGTTTAGTAGGGACTAACGAGCAGTTCTTC. The genes are TRBV28 and TRBJ2-1, with 7 bases aligning to TRBD2. Germline CDR1 is MDHEN and CDR2 is SYDVKM. The CDR3 length is 13 residues. After removal of 2 bases from V and 10 bases from J, the junction contained 5 bases not matched to a gene.

The CDR3 DNA follows: TGTGCCAGCAGCTCTGGACAGGGAAGCTCCGAAAATGAAAAACTGTTTTTT. Its protein is CASSSGQGSSENEKLFF. The genes are TRBV5-8 and TRBJ1-4; the match to TRBD1 covers 8 bases. CDR3 length equals 17 residues. The V gene end was trimmed by 3 bases and the J gene end by 5 bases; junction bases not matched to a gene: 12. Germline V CDR1 and CDR2: SGHTS, YDEGEE.

This chain links TRBV10-3 with TRBJ1-1; D is ambiguous. V lost 8 bases to trimming and J lost 0 bases, with 10 bases between them. The CDR3 consists of 13 residues. Germline-derived CDR1 and CDR2 are ENHRY and SYGVKD. The CDR3 spells CAIGPGLNTEAFF. Written as DNA, the CDR3 is TGTGCCATCGGCCCAGGCCTGAACACTGAAGCTTTCTTT.